This entry concerns a single T cell receptor (beta chain). In germline, CDR1 is DFQATT, CDR2 SNEGSKA (reference sequence). Trimming left V 1 base short and J 8 bases short, with 12 bases between. CDR3 size: 13 residues. The data derive from a study of T-cell reconstitution after alpha-beta-depleted transplantation in children. The authors prepared the TCRbeta library with unique molecular identifiers. Each CDR3 protein is one row after TCRdb ran MiXCR on the PCR reads. Here the sample spans 530,000 or so distinct CDR3 sequences, over 20% being singletons. Specimen: PBMCs, collected before TCRalphabeta/CD19-depleted stem cell transplant. This sequence originates from a boy under three years old with Wiskott-Aldrich syndrome, due to receive a stem cell transplant. V gene TRBV20-1 combines with J gene TRBJ2-1; D unclear. CDR3 coding DNA: TGCAGTGCTAGAGCGAGTCTAAGCTATGAGCAGTTCTTC. Translation: CSARASLSYEQFF.